This TCR beta chain is from a study of cytomegalovirus exposure and HLA in healthy donors. Primers: 60 Vbeta forward and 13 Jbeta reverse. Study processing details: Later, an analysis found around 80 million unique TCR beta chains, and around 10 million of these were shared. Profiled with immunoSEQ multiplex PCR; TCRdb holds only in-frame clones, not every one. V and J calls and clone size come straight from that table; D and trimming were deduced from the DNA. The sample holds about 250,000 clones, approximately 78% seen once. On this clone: The target antigen is unknown.

The CDR3 totals 15 residues. The germline CDR1 and CDR2 sequences are KGHSH and LQKENI. V was shortened by 1 base and J by 0 bases, with 10 bases between the two germline ends. The study, taken as a whole, reports: In a later analysis, specific HLA alleles were associated with more than 15,000 TCR beta sequences at a 0.05 false discovery rate. Earlier analysis yielded a pattern in which most TCR beta V segments were productive about 90% or about 30% of the time.

Sequencing was done on a sample of PBMCs. The chain employs TRBV18 and TRBJ2-7; maybe TRBD2 (6 bases). This clonotype originated in a boy younger than 18 in good health and CMV-seronegative. The CDR3 DNA sequence: TGTGCCAGCTCACCACGGCGGGGAAGCTCCTACGAGCAGTACTTC. Amino acid sequence: CASSPRRGSSYEQYF. The full variable domain, its missing parts supplied by reference TRBV18 and TRBJ2-7, is NAGVMQNPRHLVRRRGQEARLRCSPMKGHSHVYWYRQLPEEGLKFMVYLQKENIIDESGMPKERFSAEFPKEGPSILRIQQVVRGDSAAYFCASSPRRGSSYEQYFGPGTRLTVT.